This T cell receptor beta chain was sequenced in a study of identical twins. The study, taken as a whole, reports: Models, which agreed with sharing between unrelated individuals, nonetheless underestimated the out-of-frame TCR alpha sharing seen in monozygotic twins. In cord blood, abundant beta clonotypes had fewer insertions; memory showed no trend.

This clonotype was counted between two and nine times. Antigen unknown. TCRdb recomputed calls from the 5' RACE reads with MiXCR, one row per CDR3 protein. The repertoire consists of about 660,000 distinct CDR3 sequences, with about 9.4% occurring once and the leading ten covering 0.98%. CDR1 and CDR2 from the germline V gene are SNHLY and FYNNEI. The CDR3 covers 13 residues. V trimming: 5 bases; J trimming: 6 bases; junction bases outside the gene matches: 7. This same sample was also taken into another study, of yellow fever vaccine responses in identical twins.

Sequencing input: PBMCs. This receptor was identified in a woman under 30 in good health. The chain couples TRBV2 to TRBJ2-7, with 7 bases matching TRBD1. This CDR3 reads CASSNDRVGEQYF. The DNA of the CDR3 is TGTGCCAGCAGTAACGACAGGGTGGGCGAGCAGTACTTC.